This T cell receptor (beta chain) was documented in a study of T cells expressing NK-cell markers. Study details: From sorted CD3+CD56+NKG2C+, CD3+CD56+NKG2C- and CD3+CD56-NKG2C+ T cells came the TCR beta repertoires. Among eight sequenced donors, seven carried HCMV seropositivity while one was seronegative. Study findings and constraints: In 5 or 6 donors, dominant NKG2C+ clonotypes were roughly 1.0-7.0% of CD8+ T cells.

Generation of TCR beta cDNA was performed by 5'RACE template switching incorporating UMIs. No DNA is given; TCRdb re-called the 5' RACE reads and lists each CDR3 protein once. The record lists 200,000 to 300,000 distinct CDR3 sequences, of which the ten most abundant hold roughly 4.2%. CDR1 is DFQATT and CDR2 is SNEGSKA in the germline V gene (reference sequence). CDR3 length: 18 residues. About this clonotype: What it binds is not known.

The sample was blood T cells: a sorted CD56 or NKG2C T cell subset, CD4+ or CD8+ T cells, or bulk PBMC T cells (not recorded which). This sequence joins TRBV20-1 and TRBJ2-1; TCRdb calls TRBD2, which cannot be checked without DNA. The receptor's source is a woman aged 18 to 75 in good health. CDR3 in amino acids: CSARVWASGRKSINEQFF.